One and the same sample provided the 25 T cell receptor beta chains below, sequenced in a study of control samples from healthy donors and cancer patients. Some clones are missing from TCRdb's copy, which holds only in-frame ones; the method was immunoSEQ multiplex PCR. Altogether 400,000 to 450,000 clones are present, about 93% being singletons, with the ten largest covering about 6.3%. Specimen: PBMCs. The receptors come from a middle-aged man with head and neck cancer.

This sequence joins TRBV11-2 and TRBJ1-2, with 9 nucleotides matching TRBD1. Germline V gene data show CDR1 as SGHAT and CDR2 as FQNNGV. The CDR3 covers 15 residues. J gave up 5 bases and V 0 bases, and 4 bases lay outside the gene matches. DNA of the CDR3: TGTGCCAGCAGCTTAGATACAGGGGGCGTTTATGGCTACACCTTC. Its translation: CASSLDTGGVYGYTF.

The genes are TRBV9 and TRBJ2-2, with TRBD2 matching 7 bases. The CDR3 is 16 residues long. V was clipped by 4 bases and J by 1 base; unmatched bases: 7. Germline V gives CDR1 SGDLS, CDR2 YYNGEE. CDR3 nucleotide sequence: TGTGCCAGCAGCCCCCGTGGGGGGGGGAACACCGGGGAGCTGTTTTTT. This encodes CASSPRGGGNTGELFF.

This chain joins TRBV7-2 and TRBJ2-1; D uncertain. The CDR3 totals 12 residues. Looked up from germline, CDR1 is SGHTA and CDR2 is FQGNSA. V lost 2 bases and J 5 bases, leaving 4 bases between the germline ends. The CDR3 region is CASSLRNNEQFF. CDR3 DNA: TGTGCCAGCAGCTTAAGGAACAATGAGCAGTTCTTC.

This clone was seen only once. The chain carries TRBV7-9 and TRBJ2-3, with a weak D call TRBD1 (7 bases). There are 16 residues in the CDR3. Between the trimmed V and J ends, which lost 1 base and 2 bases, there was a span of 13 bases. Germline values: CDR1 SEHNR, CDR2 FQNEAQ (reference sequence). The CDR3: CASSLDAGGPTDTQYF. The CDR3 nucleotides read TGTGCCAGCAGCTTAGACGCAGGGGGGCCCACAGATACGCAGTATTTT.

CDR3 DNA sequence: TGCGCCAGCAGCCAGGGTTTCCTCTACGAGCAGTACTTC. Amino acid sequence: CASSQGFLYEQYF. V gene TRBV10-2 combines with J gene TRBJ2-7, with a weak D call TRBD1 (5 bases). V dropped 6 bases and J dropped 3 bases, with 12 bases sitting between them. CDR1 and CDR2 (germline): WSHSY, SAAADI. There are 13 residues in the CDR3.

The chain employs TRBV7-3 and TRBJ2-1; 11 positions agree with TRBD2. The junction had 10 bases not matched to a gene; V was cut back by 1 base and J by 5 bases. Germline V gives CDR1 SGHTA, CDR2 FQGTGA. This CDR3 region has 18 residues. The DNA for the CDR3 is TGTGCCAGCAGCTTAAATGCCCTAGCGGGGGGCCCGGACAATGAGCAGTTCTTC. Translation: CASSLNALAGGPDNEQFF.

The V call is TRBV19, the J call TRBJ2-2; 7 bases map to TRBD1. CDR1 LNHDA and CDR2 SQIVND come from the germline V gene (reference sequence). V was pared by 4 bases and J by 4 bases, with 9 bases of the junction left unmatched. The CDR3 is 16 amino acids. The CDR3 here is CASSTLRTGITGELFF. CDR3 sequence (DNA): TGTGCCAGTAGTACCCTGAGGACAGGAATCACCGGGGAGCTGTTTTTT.

The V and J genes are TRBV12-3 or TRBV12-4 and TRBJ2-5; D uncertain. Trimming took off 7 bases at V and 7 bases at J, with 13 bases between the two ends. The CDR3 loop spans 12 amino acids. The CDR3 DNA is TGTGCCAGCAAGAGGTTCGCTGGGACCCAGTACTTC. Its protein product is CASKRFAGTQYF.

The chain links TRBV30 to TRBJ2-2; 13 positions agree with TRBD2. The CDR3 is 20 amino acids. The V segment lost 7 bases and the J segment 3 bases; nucleotides outside the gene matches: 20. Germline CDR1 is GTSNPN and CDR2 is SVGIG (reference sequence). CDR3 residues: CALPRPDGLAGARYTGELFF. The CDR3 DNA reads TGTGCCTTACCCCGCCCCGATGGACTAGCGGGAGCCCGATACACCGGGGAGCTGTTTTTT.

The J gene is TRBJ1-3, the V gene TRBV7-8; tentatively, D is TRBD1 (5 bases). Trimming pared 5 bases from V and 0 bases from J, leaving 11 bases between. This CDR3 has 15 amino acids. Germline V gene sequence: CDR1 SGHVS, CDR2 FQNEAQ. The CDR3 here is CASSGPQVSGNTIYF. The CDR3 nucleotides are TGTGCCAGCAGCGGACCACAGGTCTCTGGAAACACCATATATTTT.

This sequence joins TRBV27 and TRBJ2-7, with 11 bases lining up with TRBD1. Germline trimming cut 6 bases from V and 4 bases from J; bases unmatched to any gene: 8. The CDR3 extends over 15 amino acids. Germline V gene sequence: CDR1 MNHEY, CDR2 SMNVEV (reference sequence). The CDR3 coding sequence is TGTGCCAGCAGGGTGGCCGGGACAGGGGGGTACGAGCAGTACTTC. It is translated as CASRVAGTGGYEQYF.

The table lists this clone with a few counts. V gene TRBV3-1 (or the pseudogene TRBV3-2) combines with J gene TRBJ1-2; 8 bases map to TRBD1. The CDR3 is made up of 15 amino acids. Germline V CDR1 and CDR2: LGHDT, YNNKEL (reference sequence). Trimming took 0 bases from V and 7 from J; bases not matched to a gene: 7. CDR3 coding DNA: TGTGCCAGCAGCCAAGATTGGTCAGGGGGCCTTGGCTACACCTTC. Protein product: CASSQDWSGGLGYTF.

This rearrangement joins TRBV19 to TRBJ2-5, with D perhaps TRBD1 (6 bases). Trimming left V 8 bases short and J 4 bases short, with 17 bases between. The germline gives CDR1 LNHDA, CDR2 SQIVND (reference sequence). The CDR3 covers 14 residues. CDR3 sequence: CASSTRGPGETQYF. The CDR3 DNA sequence: TGTGCCAGTTCGACCAGGGGCCCAGGAGAGACCCAGTACTTC.

The chain is built from TRBV11-1 and TRBJ2-1, with a possible D match to TRBD1 (6 bases). The V end lost 3 bases, the J end lost 4 bases, and 16 bases lay between the germline ends. The CDR3 consists of 16 residues. Germline V gene sequence: CDR1 SGHAT, CDR2 FQDESV (reference sequence). The CDR3: CASSFYRDTEYNEQFF. CDR3 DNA: TGTGCCAGCAGCTTTTACCGGGACACCGAATACAATGAGCAGTTCTTC.

This chain uses TRBV19 with TRBJ2-6, with D possibly being TRBD1 (6 bases). Deletions cut 3 bases from V and 4 bases from J, with 16 bases between. The CDR3 totals 17 residues. Germline loops: CDR1 LNHDA, CDR2 SQIVND (reference sequence). The chain's CDR3 is CASSMVQGLLGANVLTF. The CDR3, as DNA: TGTGCCAGTAGTATGGTACAGGGTCTACTCGGGGCCAACGTCCTGACTTTC.

The chain combines TRBV7-3 with TRBJ2-7; the match to TRBD1 covers 9 bases. The germline V gene encodes CDR1 SGHTA and CDR2 FQGTGA. The CDR3 is made up of 14 amino acids. V was clipped by 5 bases and J by 1 base; unmatched bases: 3. CDR3 amino acids: CASSPGTGSYEQYF. CDR3 sequence (DNA): TGTGCCAGCAGCCCCGGGACAGGGTCCTACGAGCAGTACTTC.

The chain carries TRBV27 and TRBJ1-5; 7 bases line up with TRBD1. From germline, CDR1 is MNHEY and CDR2 SMNVEV (reference sequence). V lost 3 bases to trimming and J lost 7 bases; unmatched junction nucleotides: 6. CDR3 length: 14 residues. The CDR3 DNA follows: TGTGCCAGCAGTTTGAATAGGGGGCGACAGCCCCAGCATTTT. Encoded protein: CASSLNRGRQPQHF.

This sequence joins TRBV5-1 and TRBJ2-2, with 8 bases lining up with TRBD1. The CDR3 sequence is 15 residues long. CDR1 is SGHRS, CDR2 YFSETQ, per germline. V lost 1 base to trimming and J lost 5 bases; unmatched junction nucleotides: 4. In nucleotides, the CDR3 is TGCGCCAGCAGCTTGTCCGGGACAGGTACCGGGGAGCTGTTTTTT. It translates to CASSLSGTGTGELFF.

This rearrangement joins TRBV11-3 to TRBJ2-1; 7 bases are a match to TRBD2. Germline CDR1 reads SGHNT; CDR2 reads YENEEA. The CDR3 sequence is 11 residues long. Losses at the gene ends were 3 bases for V and 10 bases for J; bases not matched to a gene: 0. CDR3 sequence reads: CASSLGGEQFF. The CDR3, as DNA: TGTGCCAGCAGCTTGGGGGGGGAGCAGTTCTTC.

This clone was counted between two and nine times. V and J are TRBV6-5 and TRBJ1-4; D is perhaps TRBD1 (6 bases). V was cut by 0 bases and J by 13 bases, with 18 bases left in between. The germline V gene has CDR1 MNHEY and CDR2 SVGAGI. The CDR3 loop spans 15 amino acids. The CDR3 nucleotides are TGTGCCAGCAGTTACTCGATGGGGACACAGCGGGGACTGTTTTTT. Protein sequence: CASSYSMGTQRGLFF.

This clone has just a few counts. CDR3 bases: TGTGCCAGTACGTCTACTGCCCGGGACCGGGTTAAAAATCAGCCCCAGCATTTT. Translated, it gives CASTSTARDRVKNQPQHF. V and J are TRBV19 and TRBJ1-5; TRBD1 is a possible D gene (5 bases). CDR1 and CDR2 from the germline V gene are LNHDA and SQIVND (reference sequence). V lost 7 bases and J 4 bases, leaving 26 bases between the germline ends. The CDR3 has 18 residues. Complete variable domain (other parts from reference TRBV19 and TRBJ1-5): DGGITQSPKYLFRKEGQNVTLSCEQNLNHDAMYWYRQDPGQGLRLIYYSQIVNDFQKGDIAEGYSVSREKKESFPLTVTSAQKNPTAFYLCASTSTARDRVKNQPQHFGDGTRLSIL.

The chain is built from TRBV6-2 or TRBV6-3 and TRBJ1-2; D is unresolved. Trimming pared 2 bases from V and 7 bases from J, leaving 23 bases between. The germline V gene encodes CDR1 MNHEY and CDR2 SVGEGT. The CDR3 loop spans 17 amino acids. CDR3: CASSYAPDMVLGAGYTF. Written as DNA, the CDR3 is TGTGCCAGCAGTTACGCACCAGACATGGTGTTGGGCGCTGGCTACACCTTC.

The CDR3 DNA reads TGTGCCAGCAGCGTAGGGGCTACTGCAAATGAAAAACTGTTTTTT. Its protein product is CASSVGATANEKLFF. The chain has TRBV9 and TRBJ1-4; no clear D gene. Looked up from germline, CDR1 is SGDLS and CDR2 is YYNGEE. V lost 0 bases to trimming and J lost 5 bases, with 11 bases between them. The length of the CDR3 is 15 residues.

The chain recombines TRBV19 with TRBJ2-7; weak D call: TRBD2 (6 bases). Trimming shortened V by 5 bases and J by 0 bases, and 11 bases separated the two germline ends. CDR3 length: 14 amino acids. The germline V gene encodes CDR1 LNHDA and CDR2 SQIVND (reference sequence). The CDR3 nucleotides read TGTGCCAGTAGTCCTCGACTAGTCTCCTACGAGCAGTACTTC. Residues: CASSPRLVSYEQYF.

The V and J genes are TRBV30 and TRBJ2-7, with 10 bases matching TRBD1. Germline loops: CDR1 GTSNPN, CDR2 SVGIG (reference sequence). V was pared by 4 bases and J by 3 bases, with 6 bases of the junction left unmatched. The CDR3 sequence is 14 residues long. This CDR3 is CAWTKTGGGYEQYF. In DNA, the CDR3 is TGTGCCTGGACCAAGACAGGGGGCGGCTACGAGCAGTACTTC.